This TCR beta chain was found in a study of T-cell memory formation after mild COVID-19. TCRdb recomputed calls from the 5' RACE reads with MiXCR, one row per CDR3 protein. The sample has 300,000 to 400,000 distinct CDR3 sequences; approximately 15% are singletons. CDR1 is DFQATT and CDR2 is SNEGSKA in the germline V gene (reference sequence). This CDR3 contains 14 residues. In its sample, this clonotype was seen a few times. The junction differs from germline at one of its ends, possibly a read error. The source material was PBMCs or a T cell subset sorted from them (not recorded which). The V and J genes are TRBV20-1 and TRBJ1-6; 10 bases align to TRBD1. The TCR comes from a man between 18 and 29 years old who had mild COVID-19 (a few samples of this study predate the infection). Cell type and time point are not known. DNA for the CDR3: TGCAGTGCTGGAGACAGGGGGCAGAAATCACCCCTCCACTTT. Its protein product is CSAGDRGQKSPLHF.